The source of this T cell receptor (beta chain) is a study of blood T cell repertoires in COVID-19. Original analysis: Estimation of nucleated cell counts relied on the amplification of reference gene primers. TCRdb's table, derived via immunoSEQ multiplex PCR, lists solely in-frame clones and lacks some. V and J calls and clone size are those listed in that table; D and trimming were worked out from the DNA. The table includes 200,000 or so clones, almost 90% detected once. What was sequenced was peripheral blood. This clonotype was obtained from a woman aged 60-75 years with acute or convalescent COVID-19.

The CDR3 DNA is TGTGCCACCAGCAGTGGCAGGGGAATCGGCGGGGAGCTGTTTTTT. Translation: CATSSGRGIGGELFF. The chain couples TRBV15 to TRBJ2-2; tentatively, D is TRBD1 (6 bases). CDR1 LNHNV and CDR2 YYDKDF come from the germline V gene (reference sequence). V lost 3 bases and J 7 bases, leaving 15 bases between the germline ends. This CDR3 spans 15 amino acids.